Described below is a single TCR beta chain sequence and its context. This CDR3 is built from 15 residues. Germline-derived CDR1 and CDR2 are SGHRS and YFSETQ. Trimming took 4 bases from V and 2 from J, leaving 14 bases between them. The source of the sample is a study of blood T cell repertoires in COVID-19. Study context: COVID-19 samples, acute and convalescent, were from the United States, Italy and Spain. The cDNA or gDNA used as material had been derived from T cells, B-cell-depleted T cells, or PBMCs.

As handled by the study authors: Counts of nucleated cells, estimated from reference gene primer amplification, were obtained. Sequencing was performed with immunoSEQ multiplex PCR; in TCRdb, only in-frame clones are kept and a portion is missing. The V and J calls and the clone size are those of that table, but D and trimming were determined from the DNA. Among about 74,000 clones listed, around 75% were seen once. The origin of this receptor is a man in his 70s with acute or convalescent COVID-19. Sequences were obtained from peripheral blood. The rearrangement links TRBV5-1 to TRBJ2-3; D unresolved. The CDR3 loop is CASSPINSPTDTQYF. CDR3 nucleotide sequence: TGCGCCAGCAGCCCTATAAACTCCCCCACAGATACGCAGTATTTT.